The rows below give T cell receptor beta chains drawn from one sample of a study of T cell responses to AZD1222 COVID-19 vaccine. Clones were read by immunoSEQ multiplex PCR, and TCRdb kept only the in-frame ones, dropping some. The top ten clones hold approximately 1% of a sample with some 200,000 clones, about 92% of them seen once. Sequencing used peripheral blood, obtained on day 0 of MenACWY control vaccination. Receptors originate from an adult in good health. The CDR3 runs from the conserved cysteine through the conserved F or W. The D gene is left open where the match is weak. Clone size appears in some rows only: once, few, many, or a class for an expanded clone.

V gene: TRBV6-4
D gene: NA
clone size: NA
J gene: TRBJ1-5
CDR3 protein: CASSRETGIQPQHF
CDR3 DNA: TGTGCCAGCAGTCGGGAAACAGGGATACAGCCCCAGCATTTT

V gene: TRBV3-1/TRBV3-2
D gene: TRBD1
clone size: NA
J gene: TRBJ1-2
CDR3 protein: CASSQEAGGDGYTF
CDR3 DNA: TGTGCCAGCAGCCAAGAGGCAGGGGGTGACGGCTACACCTTC

V gene: TRBV6-5
D gene: NA
clone size: NA
J gene: TRBJ1-1
CDR3 protein: CASRGAGRDTEAFF
CDR3 DNA: TGTGCCAGCAGGGGGGCCGGAAGGGACACTGAAGCTTTCTTT

V gene: TRBV7-9
D gene: NA
clone size: NA
J gene: TRBJ1-5
CDR3 protein: CASSAPQGRPQHF
CDR3 DNA: TGTGCCAGCAGCGCACCGCAGGGAAGGCCCCAGCATTTT

V gene: TRBV9
D gene: NA
clone size: NA
J gene: TRBJ1-1
CDR3 protein: CASSRDGGNTEAFF
CDR3 DNA: TGTGCCAGCAGTCGAGACGGGGGGAACACTGAAGCTTTCTTT

V gene: TRBV18
D gene: NA
clone size: NA
J gene: TRBJ2-3
CDR3 protein: CASSLDSTSTDTQYF
CDR3 DNA: TGTGCCAGCTCACTTGACAGTACTAGCACAGATACGCAGTATTTT

V gene: TRBV15
D gene: TRBD2
clone size: NA
J gene: TRBJ2-1
CDR3 protein: CATSPGGDYNEQFF
CDR3 DNA: TGTGCCACCAGCCCCGGGGGGGACTACAATGAGCAGTTCTTC

V gene: TRBV28
D gene: NA
clone size: NA
J gene: TRBJ1-5
CDR3 protein: CAVGGTVGNQPQHF
CDR3 DNA: TGTGCCGTCGGGGGGACGGTGGGTAATCAGCCCCAGCATTTT

V gene: TRBV5-1
D gene: NA
clone size: NA
J gene: TRBJ1-4
CDR3 protein: CASSLYGGGQKLFF
CDR3 DNA: TGCGCCAGCAGCTTGTATGGCGGGGGGCAAAAACTGTTTTTT

V gene: TRBV5-4
D gene: TRBD1
clone size: NA
J gene: TRBJ1-1
CDR3 protein: CASTLEGAANTEAFF
CDR3 DNA: TGTGCCAGCACCCTGGAGGGGGCAGCGAACACTGAAGCTTTCTTT

V gene: TRBV28
D gene: NA
clone size: NA
J gene: TRBJ1-2
CDR3 protein: CASTASGTDYGYTF
CDR3 DNA: TGTGCCAGCACCGCTTCCGGGACGGACTATGGCTACACCTTC

V gene: TRBV6-5
D gene: TRBD1
clone size: NA
J gene: TRBJ1-2
CDR3 protein: CASSHDRVAYGYTF
CDR3 DNA: TGTGCCAGCAGTCATGACAGGGTAGCATATGGCTACACCTTC

V gene: TRBV3-1/TRBV3-2
D gene: NA
clone size: NA
J gene: TRBJ1-3
CDR3 protein: CASSNRNTIYF
CDR3 DNA: TGTGCCAGCAGCAATAGGAACACCATATATTTT

V gene: TRBV11-2
D gene: NA
clone size: NA
J gene: TRBJ1-1
CDR3 protein: CASSLVGMNTEAFF
CDR3 DNA: TGTGCCAGCAGCTTAGTCGGGATGAACACTGAAGCTTTCTTT

V gene: TRBV10-1
D gene: NA
clone size: NA
J gene: TRBJ1-1
CDR3 protein: CASRGQRNTEAFF
CDR3 DNA: TGCGCCAGCAGGGGACAACGAAACACTGAAGCTTTCTTT

V gene: TRBV23-1
D gene: NA
clone size: NA
J gene: TRBJ1-5
CDR3 protein: CASSQRGNSNQPQHF
CDR3 DNA: TGCGCCAGCAGTCAACGAGGGAATAGCAATCAGCCCCAGCATTTT

V gene: TRBV7-2
D gene: NA
clone size: NA
J gene: TRBJ1-1
CDR3 protein: CASSDSPMNTEAFF
CDR3 DNA: TGTGCCAGCAGCGACAGCCCGATGAACACTGAAGCTTTCTTT

V gene: TRBV5-8
D gene: NA
clone size: NA
J gene: TRBJ2-1
CDR3 protein: CASSLGQAYNEQFF
CDR3 DNA: TGTGCCAGCAGCTTGGGACAGGCCTACAATGAGCAGTTCTTC

V gene: TRBV5-1
D gene: NA
clone size: NA
J gene: TRBJ2-3
CDR3 protein: CASSWRGDRRTDTQYF
CDR3 DNA: TGCGCCAGCAGCTGGCGAGGGGACCGCCGCACAGATACGCAGTATTTT

V gene: TRBV2
D gene: NA
clone size: NA
J gene: TRBJ1-1
CDR3 protein: CANQKDRNTEAFF
CDR3 DNA: TGTGCCAATCAAAAAGACAGGAACACTGAAGCTTTCTTT

V gene: TRBV7-8
D gene: NA
clone size: once
J gene: TRBJ2-7
CDR3 protein: CASSLRLYEQYF
CDR3 DNA: TGTGCCAGCAGCCTGCGCCTCTACGAGCAGTACTTC

V gene: TRBV5-1
D gene: TRBD1
clone size: NA
J gene: TRBJ2-5
CDR3 protein: CASSQGQGVSETQYF
CDR3 DNA: TGCGCCAGCAGCCAGGGACAGGGAGTCTCAGAGACCCAGTACTTC